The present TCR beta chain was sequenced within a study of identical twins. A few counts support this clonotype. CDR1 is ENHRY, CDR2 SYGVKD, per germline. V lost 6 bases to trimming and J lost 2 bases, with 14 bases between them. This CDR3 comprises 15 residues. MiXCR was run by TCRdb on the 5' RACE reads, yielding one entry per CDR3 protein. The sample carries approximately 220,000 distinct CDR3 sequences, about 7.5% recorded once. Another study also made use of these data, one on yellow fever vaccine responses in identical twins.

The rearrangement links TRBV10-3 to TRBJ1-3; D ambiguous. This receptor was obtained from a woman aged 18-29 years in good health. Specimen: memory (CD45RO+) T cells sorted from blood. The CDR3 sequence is CAIRTAEGAGNTIYF. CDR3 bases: TGTGCCATCAGGACGGCGGAGGGCGCTGGAAACACCATATATTTT.